This T cell receptor beta chain was retrieved from a study of cytomegalovirus exposure and HLA in healthy donors. The overall study: The 120 or so validation repertoires used a platform that matched the one used for the 550 to 800 first-cohort repertoires, as a later analysis reported. General study results and limits: While the bulk of TCR sequences proved rare, some public TCRs turned up in many donors. As was reported, the classifier diagnosed cytomegalovirus status with high specificity and sensitivity.

Notes on this clone: Its antigen is not known.

Here immunoSEQ multiplex PCR was the method, and the copy in TCRdb shows in-frame clones only, minus some. The sample carries 95,000 to 150,000 clones, around nine tenths recorded once. V lost 8 bases and J 6 bases, leaving 14 bases between the germline ends. CDR1 SNHLY and CDR2 FYNNEI come from the germline V gene. The CDR3 covers 12 residues. The chain couples TRBV2 to TRBJ2-7; D is possibly TRBD2 (6 bases). The TCR was taken from a woman younger than 30 in good health and CMV-seronegative. The material sequenced was PBMCs. In DNA form, the CDR3 reads TGTGCCAGCCCGGGCGTGCGGGGCGAGCAGTACTTC. As protein: CASPGVRGEQYF.